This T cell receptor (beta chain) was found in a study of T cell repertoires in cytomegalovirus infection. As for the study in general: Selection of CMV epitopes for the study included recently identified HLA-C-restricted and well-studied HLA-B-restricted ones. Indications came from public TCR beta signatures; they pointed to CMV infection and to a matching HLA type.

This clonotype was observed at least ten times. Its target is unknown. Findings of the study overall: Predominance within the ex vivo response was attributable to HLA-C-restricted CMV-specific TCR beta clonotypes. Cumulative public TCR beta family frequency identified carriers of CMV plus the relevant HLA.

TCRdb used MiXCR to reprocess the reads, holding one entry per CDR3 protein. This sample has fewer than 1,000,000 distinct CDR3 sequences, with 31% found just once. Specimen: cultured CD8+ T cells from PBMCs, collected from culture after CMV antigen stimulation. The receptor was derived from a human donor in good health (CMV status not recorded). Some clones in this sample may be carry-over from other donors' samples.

CDR3: CASSLAPASEQYV. The CDR3 DNA follows: TGTGCCAGCAGCTTAGCGCCAGCCTCTGAGCAGTACGTC. The chain recombines TRBV7-6 with TRBJ2-7; D is unclear. The CDR3 runs 13 residues. Trimming removed 0 bases at V and 7 bases at J, with 10 bases between. Looked up from germline, CDR1 is SGHVS and CDR2 is FNYEAQ.